This T cell receptor beta chain appears in the sequencing data of a study of cytomegalovirus exposure and HLA in healthy donors. Study results and limitations: The tendency of first-cohort TCR clusters to co-occur in the 130 or so validation repertoires was identified by a subsequent analysis. Reportedly, diagnosis of cytomegalovirus status by the classifier showed high specificity and sensitivity.

Only in-frame clones appear in the TCRdb table, and some are missing; sequencing was by immunoSEQ multiplex PCR. The sample lists roughly 130,000 clones, 88% occurring once. This CDR3 comprises 11 residues. V shed 6 bases and J shed 3 bases, with 7 bases lying between them. The germline V gene encodes CDR1 SGHDT and CDR2 YYEEEE. With regard to this clone: Its antigen is unidentified.

It was the approximately 110-subject validation cohort, separate from the roughly 700-subject first cohort, to which the donors belonged. This chain joins TRBV5-6 and TRBJ2-7; D gene uncertain. The sequenced material came from PBMCs. The TCR comes from a man aged 30-40 years in good health and CMV-seronegative. The DNA for the CDR3 is TGTGCCAGCACAAACAGCTACGAGCAGTACTTC. As protein: CASTNSYEQYF.